The subject of this entry is one T cell receptor beta chain. The antigen remains undetermined. A much larger clone is a single base away; this may be a read error. No conserved phenylalanine or tryptophan is present at the end of the CDR3, so a read error is the likely explanation. Samples came from axillary lymph nodes draining the breast cancer. The source of the sample is a study of breast tumors, draining lymph nodes, adjacent tissues. Germline CDR1 is LNHDA and CDR2 is SQIVND (reference sequence). The CDR3 has 12 amino acids. V was clipped by 10 bases and J by 8 bases, with 14 bases between them. TCRdb re-analysed the multiplex PCR reads in MiXCR, keeping a single row per CDR3 protein. The table lists some 120,000 distinct CDR3 sequences, just under 20% of them singletons. Overall study results and limits: Tumors had less TCR diversity than lymph nodes, more than nontumor tissue. Tumor T cell lymph node origin was a supported hypothesis, not proven. Tumor and nontumor repertoires were significantly more similar in luminal-like than in basal-like breast cancer. Most tumor T cells seemingly derive from lymph node, then expand in tumor.

This sequence originates from a female donor with breast cancer. Some clones in this sample may be carry-over from other donors' samples. What was sequenced was axillary lymph node tissue. V and J are TRBV19 and TRBJ1-4; D remains unclear. CDR3 loop: CATRFQGEKLFS. CDR3 in DNA: TGTGCCACCCGTTTTCAAGGGGAAAAACTGTTTTCT.